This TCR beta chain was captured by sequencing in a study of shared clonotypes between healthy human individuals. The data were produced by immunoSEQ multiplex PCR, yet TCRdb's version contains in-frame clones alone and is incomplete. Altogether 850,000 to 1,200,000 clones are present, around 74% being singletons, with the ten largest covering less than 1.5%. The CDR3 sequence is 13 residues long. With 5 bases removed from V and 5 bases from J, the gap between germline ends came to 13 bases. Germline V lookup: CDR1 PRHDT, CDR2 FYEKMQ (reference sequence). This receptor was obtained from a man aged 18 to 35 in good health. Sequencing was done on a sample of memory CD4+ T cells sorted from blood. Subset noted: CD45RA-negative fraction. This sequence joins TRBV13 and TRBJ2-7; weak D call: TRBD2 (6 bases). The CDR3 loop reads CASSLGLNNEQYF. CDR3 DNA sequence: TGTGCCAGCAGCCTCGGACTAAACAACGAGCAGTACTTC.